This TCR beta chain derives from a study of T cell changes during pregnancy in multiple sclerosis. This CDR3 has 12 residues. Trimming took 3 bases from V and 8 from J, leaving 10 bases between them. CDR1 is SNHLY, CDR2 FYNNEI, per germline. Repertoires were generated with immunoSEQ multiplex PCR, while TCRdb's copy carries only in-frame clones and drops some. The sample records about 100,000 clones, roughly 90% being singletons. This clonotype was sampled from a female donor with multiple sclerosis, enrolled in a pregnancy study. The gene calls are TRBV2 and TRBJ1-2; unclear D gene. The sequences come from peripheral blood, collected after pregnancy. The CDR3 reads CASSEAGWGYTF. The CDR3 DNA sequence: TGTGCCAGCAGTGAGGCGGGCTGGGGCTACACCTTC.